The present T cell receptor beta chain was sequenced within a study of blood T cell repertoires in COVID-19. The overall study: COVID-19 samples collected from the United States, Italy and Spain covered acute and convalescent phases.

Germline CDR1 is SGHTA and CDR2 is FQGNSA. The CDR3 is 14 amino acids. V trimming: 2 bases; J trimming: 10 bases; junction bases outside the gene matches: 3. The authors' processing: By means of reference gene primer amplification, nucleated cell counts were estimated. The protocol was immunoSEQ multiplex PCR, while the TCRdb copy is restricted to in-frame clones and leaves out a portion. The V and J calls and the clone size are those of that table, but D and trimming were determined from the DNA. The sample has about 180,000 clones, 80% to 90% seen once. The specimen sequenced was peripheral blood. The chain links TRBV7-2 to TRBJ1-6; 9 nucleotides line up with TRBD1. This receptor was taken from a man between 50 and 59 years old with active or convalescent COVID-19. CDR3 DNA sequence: TGTGCCAGCAGCTTACGGGACAGGGCCTCACCCCTCCACTTT. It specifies CASSLRDRASPLHF.